This T cell receptor beta chain was recorded in a study of CD8 T cells in Susac syndrome. With 0 bases removed from V and 3 bases from J, the gap between germline ends came to 14 bases. The CDR3 is 16 amino acids. The study, taken as a whole, reports: In Susac syndrome, CD8+ expansion was highest in TEMRA and active disease.

TCR beta sequencing was performed on blood CD8+ and CD4+ T cells. A single count supports this clonotype. What it recognizes is unknown. Random hexamers primed reverse transcription of about 0.5 to 1 ug RNA. TCRdb redid the calling of the immunoSEQ multiplex PCR reads with MiXCR, one entry per CDR3 protein. This table holds approximately 49,000 distinct CDR3 sequences, approximately 95% found once. The sample was CD8+ T cells from PBMCs. The genes are TRBV12-3 or TRBV12-4 and TRBJ1-1; D gene uncertain. The sequence was collected from a human donor with Susac syndrome. CDR3 sequence reads: CASSLALGGFDTEAFF. As DNA, the CDR3 is TGTGCCAGCAGTTTAGCCCTCGGAGGGTTTGACACTGAAGCTTTCTTT.